The clone carrying this TCR beta chain was counted between two and nine times. CDR3 length: 16 amino acids. Trimming left V 4 bases short and J 3 bases short, with 16 bases between. Germline values: CDR1 MRHNA, CDR2 SNTAGT. This entry is derived from a study of tumor-infiltrating lymphocytes in localized non-small cell lung cancer. Whole-study context: Tumor tissue and non-adjacent uninvolved lung came from each patient.

Only in-frame clones appear in the TCRdb table, and some are missing; sequencing was by immunoSEQ multiplex PCR. The sample includes about 23,000 clones, around 75% of them seen just once. The source of this sequence is a human donor with non-small cell lung cancer. Sequencing was carried out using lung tumor tissue. The chain combines TRBV6-4 with TRBJ1-3; D not certain. CDR3 nucleotides: TGTGCCAGCAGTGTGAGTGTTTGGGGTAGTGGAAACACCATATATTTT. Amino acids: CASSVSVWGSGNTIYF.